This TCR beta chain was documented in a study of cytomegalovirus exposure and HLA in healthy donors. Findings and caveats of the study: TCR association rates varied by HLA locus in a later analysis, with DRB1 highest and HLA-C lowest.

V shed 0 bases and J 0 bases; nucleotides not matched to a gene: 3. The CDR3 length is 16 residues. Per germline, CDR1 MNHNS and CDR2 SASEGT. This clone has just one count. Its target is unknown. PCR used 60 Vbeta primers and 13 Jbeta primers. TCRdb's copy holds only in-frame clones and misses some; the assay was immunoSEQ multiplex PCR. Among roughly 150,000 clones listed, about 80% were seen once. The receptor was derived from a woman between 40 and 50 years old in good health and CMV-seronegative. The V gene is TRBV6-1, the J gene TRBJ2-7, with 9 nucleotides matching TRBD2. Sequenced sample: PBMCs. CDR3 sequence: CASSEARGGTSYEQYF. The CDR3, as DNA: TGTGCCAGCAGTGAAGCGCGGGGGGGCACCTCCTACGAGCAGTACTTC.